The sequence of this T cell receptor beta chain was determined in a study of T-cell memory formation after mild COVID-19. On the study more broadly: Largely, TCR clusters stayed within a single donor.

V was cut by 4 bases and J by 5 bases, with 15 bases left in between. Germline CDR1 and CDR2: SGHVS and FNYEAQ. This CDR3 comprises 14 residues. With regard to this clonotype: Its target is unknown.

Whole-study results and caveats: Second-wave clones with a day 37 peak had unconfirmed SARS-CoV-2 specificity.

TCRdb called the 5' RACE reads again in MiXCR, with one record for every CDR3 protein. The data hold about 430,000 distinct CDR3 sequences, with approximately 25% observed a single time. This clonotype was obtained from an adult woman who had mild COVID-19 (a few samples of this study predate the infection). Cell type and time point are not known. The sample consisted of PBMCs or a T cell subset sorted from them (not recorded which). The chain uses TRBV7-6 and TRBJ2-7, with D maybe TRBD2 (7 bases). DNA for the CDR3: TGTGCCAGCAGCTATGGGGGGGGGCGCGACGAGCAGTACTTC. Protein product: CASSYGGGRDEQYF.